This T cell receptor (beta chain) was captured in a study of CD8 T cells in Susac syndrome (dated by TCRdb to about 2019). Notes on the research overall: Whether CD8+ T cell activation and differentiation in Susac syndrome was antigen driven was tested using repertoire sequencing. The study compared CD8+ T cell repertoire clonality among over ten healthy donors, roughly 14 Susac syndrome patients and 15 multiple sclerosis patients.

Peripheral blood CD8+ and CD4+ T cells from healthy donors, Susac syndrome patients and multiple sclerosis patients were profiled by high-throughput TCR beta sequencing. The multiple sclerosis controls were treatment-naive patients whose relapsing-remitting disease, either stable or active, fulfilled the revised McDonald criteria. Bulk CD8+ and CD4+ T cells were purified magnetically by negative isolation, whereas CD8+ TEMRA cells were enriched by FACS. Blood was collected in EDTA tubes and processed within 24 hours, with PBMCs isolated through density gradient centrifugation. PBMCs intended for TCR sequencing were cryopreserved in liquid nitrogen and were subsequently thawed in a 37 degrees C water bath. The sorted or isolated CD4+, CD8+ and CD8+ TEMRA cells reached a purity of at least 90%. RNA was extracted using the RNeasy kit, and about 0.5 to 1 microgram was reverse transcribed with random hexamers. The immunoSEQ multiplex PCR assay, covering 54 Vbeta and 13 Jbeta segments, was used to amplify TCR beta CDR3 regions. Bias from PCR amplification was corrected by using a synthetic template baseline for primer optimization and for computational correction. Under the source paper's analysis protocol: Reads were assigned to V, D and J genes according to IMGT and analyzed in immunoSEQ Analyzer, with only productive sequences retained. Clonality was calculated as one minus the Shannon entropy normalized by log2 of the number of productive unique sequences. For each patient and control, public and private clones were evaluated among the 100 most prevalent clones. Clones were defined as Susac-specific if absent from the healthy and MS cohorts, from 900 to 1,300 published viral clones and from other ImmuneACCESS disease sequences. TCRdb handled the public reads itself, with Q25 trimming in fastp and clone calling in MiXCR, and kept productive beta chains. Each CDR3 protein gets just one entry, which takes the most common genes and DNA from the rows behind it. V and J calls and clone size were set by TCRdb, not the authors. The sample includes hundreds of thousands of distinct CDR3 sequences, with 85% observed a single time. Of the sample, 0.2% to 0.25% falls within the top ten clones.

The germline V gene (reference sequence) supplies CDR1 SEHNR and CDR2 FQNEAQ. V and J are truncated by 5 bases and 4 bases respectively, leaving an intervening sequence of 9 bases. There are 13 amino acids in the CDR3, from cysteine to phenylalanine inclusive. The read is trimmed to its CDR3 DNA, 39 bases read in frame from base 1. General findings and caveats noted by the study authors: The TCR sequencing and HLA analysis was acknowledged to have included a relatively small number of individuals.

This clonotype was seen once. What antigen it recognizes has not been identified. Base-call qualities are not available, and no considerably larger clone is one nucleotide away. One read alone provides weak support. The sequenced sample was CD8+ T cells from PBMCs. The sequence was collected from a human donor with multiple sclerosis. The chain links TRBV7-9 with TRBJ2-1, with the identity of the D gene unclear. The encoded CDR3 is CASSPDIYNEQFF. In nucleotide form, the sequence is TGTGCCAGCAGCCCCGACATATACAATGAGCAGTTCTTC.